This T cell receptor beta chain was retrieved from a study of human T cells and chemical hapten exposure. One entry per CDR3 protein results from TCRdb running MiXCR on the RACE reads. The sample gives about 100,000 distinct CDR3 sequences, around 10% of which show up once; 3.5% is in the top ten. Time point given: patch test 1, 2 weeks after DPC sensitization. Treatment described: therapeutic diphenylcyclopropenone sensitization with weekly scalp DPC. This clonotype was seen a few times. V shed 6 bases, J shed 6 bases, and the junction held 15 bases outside the gene matches. CDR1 is DFQATT and CDR2 is SNEGSKA in the germline V gene (reference sequence). The CDR3 sequence is 17 residues long.

The chain has TRBV20-1 and TRBJ2-7; 15 bases align to TRBD2. The source of this sequence is a woman aged 40 to 49 with alopecia areata. Some clones in this sample may be carry-over from other donors' samples. Sequencing used whole blood, obtained in connection with sensitization to the hapten diphenylcyclopropenone (DPC). CDR3 loop: CSARTSGGEWGPFEQYF. The CDR3, as DNA: TGCAGTGCGAGGACTAGCGGGGGGGAATGGGGCCCTTTCGAGCAGTACTTC.